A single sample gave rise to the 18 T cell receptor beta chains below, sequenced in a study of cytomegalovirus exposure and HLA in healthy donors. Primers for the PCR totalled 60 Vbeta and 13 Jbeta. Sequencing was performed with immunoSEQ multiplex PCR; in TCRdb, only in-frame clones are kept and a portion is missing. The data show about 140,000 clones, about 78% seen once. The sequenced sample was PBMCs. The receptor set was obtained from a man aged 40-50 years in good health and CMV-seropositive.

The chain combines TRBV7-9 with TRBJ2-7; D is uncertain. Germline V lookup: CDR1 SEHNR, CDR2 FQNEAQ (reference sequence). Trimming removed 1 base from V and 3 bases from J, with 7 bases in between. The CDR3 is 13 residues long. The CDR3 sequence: CASSLGGIYEQYF. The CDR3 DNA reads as TGTGCCAGCAGCTTAGGCGGAATCTACGAGCAGTACTTC. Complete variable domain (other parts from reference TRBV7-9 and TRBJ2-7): DTGVSQNPRHKITKRGQNVTFRCDPISEHNRLYWYRQTLGQGPEFLTYFQNEAQLEKSRLLSDRFSAERPKGSFSTLEIQRTEQGDSAMYLCASSLGGIYEQYFGPGTRLTVT.

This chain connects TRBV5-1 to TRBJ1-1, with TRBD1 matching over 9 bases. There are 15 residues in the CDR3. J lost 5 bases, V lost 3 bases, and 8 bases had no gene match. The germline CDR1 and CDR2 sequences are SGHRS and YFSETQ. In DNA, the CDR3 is TGCGCCAGCAGCTCCCAGGGACAGGGAGGGACTGAAGCTTTCTTT. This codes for CASSSQGQGGTEAFF.

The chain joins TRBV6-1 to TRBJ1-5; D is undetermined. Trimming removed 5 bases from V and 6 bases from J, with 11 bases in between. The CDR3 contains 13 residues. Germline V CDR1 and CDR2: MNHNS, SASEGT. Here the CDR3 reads CASSNFEAQPQHF. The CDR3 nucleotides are TGTGCCAGCAGTAACTTTGAGGCTCAGCCCCAGCATTTT.

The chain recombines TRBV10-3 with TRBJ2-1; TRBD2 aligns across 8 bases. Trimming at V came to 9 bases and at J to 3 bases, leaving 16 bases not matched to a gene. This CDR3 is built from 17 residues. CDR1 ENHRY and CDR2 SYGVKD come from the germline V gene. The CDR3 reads CAMSKTTREDFYNEQFF. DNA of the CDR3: TGTGCCATGTCGAAAACGACGCGGGAGGACTTCTACAATGAGCAGTTCTTC.

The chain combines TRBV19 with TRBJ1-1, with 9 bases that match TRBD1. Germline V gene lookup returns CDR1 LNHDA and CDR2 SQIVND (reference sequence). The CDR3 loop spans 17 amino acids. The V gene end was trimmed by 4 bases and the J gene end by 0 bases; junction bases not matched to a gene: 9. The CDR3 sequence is CASSTSYRGLMNTEAFF. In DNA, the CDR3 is TGTGCCAGTAGTACATCTTACAGGGGGCTTATGAACACTGAAGCTTTCTTT.

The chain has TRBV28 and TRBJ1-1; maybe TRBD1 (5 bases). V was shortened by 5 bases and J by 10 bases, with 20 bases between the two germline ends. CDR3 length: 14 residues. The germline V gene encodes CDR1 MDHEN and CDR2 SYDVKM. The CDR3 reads CASSVGEVGARAFF. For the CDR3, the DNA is TGTGCCAGCAGTGTAGGGGAGGTCGGGGCGAGAGCTTTCTTT.

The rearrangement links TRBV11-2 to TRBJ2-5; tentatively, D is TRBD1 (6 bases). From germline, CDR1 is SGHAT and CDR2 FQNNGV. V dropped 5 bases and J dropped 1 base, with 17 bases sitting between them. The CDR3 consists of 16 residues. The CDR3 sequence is CASSPTRGGRQETQYF. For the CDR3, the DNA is TGTGCCAGCAGCCCTACCAGGGGCGGACGCCAAGAGACCCAGTACTTC. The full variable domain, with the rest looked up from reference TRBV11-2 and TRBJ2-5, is EAGVAQSPRYKIIEKRQSVAFWCNPISGHATLYWYQQILGQGPKLLIQFQNNGVVDDSQLPKDRFSAERLKGVDSTLKIQPAKLEDSAVYLCASSPTRGGRQETQYFGPGTRLLVL.

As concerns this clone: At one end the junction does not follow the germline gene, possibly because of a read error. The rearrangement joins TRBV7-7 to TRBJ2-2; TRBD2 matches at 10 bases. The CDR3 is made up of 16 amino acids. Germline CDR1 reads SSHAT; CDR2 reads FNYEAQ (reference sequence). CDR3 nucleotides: TGTGCTAGCAGCTACCGAGCGGGAGGGTCCCCCGGGGAGCTGTTTTTT. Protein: CASSYRAGGSPGELFF.

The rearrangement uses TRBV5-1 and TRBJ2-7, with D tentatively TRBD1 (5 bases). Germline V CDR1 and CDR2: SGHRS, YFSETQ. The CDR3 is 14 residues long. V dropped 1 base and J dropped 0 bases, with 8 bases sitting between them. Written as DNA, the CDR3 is TGCGCCAGCAGCTTGTCAGGGTCCTCCTACGAGCAGTACTTC. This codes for CASSLSGSSYEQYF.

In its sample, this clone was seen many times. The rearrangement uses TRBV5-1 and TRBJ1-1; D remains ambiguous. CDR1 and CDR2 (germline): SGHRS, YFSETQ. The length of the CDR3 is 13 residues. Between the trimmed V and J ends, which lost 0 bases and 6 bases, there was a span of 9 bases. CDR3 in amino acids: CASSLGAVSEAFF. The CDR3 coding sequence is TGCGCCAGCAGCTTGGGCGCGGTGTCTGAAGCTTTCTTT.

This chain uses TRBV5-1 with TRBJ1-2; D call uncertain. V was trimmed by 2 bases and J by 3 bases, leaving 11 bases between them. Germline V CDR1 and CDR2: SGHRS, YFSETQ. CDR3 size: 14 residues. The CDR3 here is CASSLGSGYYGYTF. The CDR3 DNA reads TGCGCCAGCAGCTTAGGCTCAGGCTACTATGGCTACACCTTC.

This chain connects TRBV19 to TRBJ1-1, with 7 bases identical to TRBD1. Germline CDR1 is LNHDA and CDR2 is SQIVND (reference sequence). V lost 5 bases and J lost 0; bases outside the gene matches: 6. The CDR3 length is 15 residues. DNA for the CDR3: TGTGCCAGTAGTCTAAGGACAGGAATGAACACTGAAGCTTTCTTT. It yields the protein CASSLRTGMNTEAFF.

DNA of the CDR3: TGTGCCAGCAGCTTAGTCAGCGGGGGGTTCTACAATGAGCAGTTCTTC. This gives the protein CASSLVSGGFYNEQFF. J is TRBJ2-1 and V is TRBV11-2; TRBD2 agrees at 9 bases. The ends lost 1 base at V and 3 bases at J; junction bases unmatched: 4. There are 16 residues in the CDR3. CDR1 and CDR2 (germline): SGHAT, FQNNGV.

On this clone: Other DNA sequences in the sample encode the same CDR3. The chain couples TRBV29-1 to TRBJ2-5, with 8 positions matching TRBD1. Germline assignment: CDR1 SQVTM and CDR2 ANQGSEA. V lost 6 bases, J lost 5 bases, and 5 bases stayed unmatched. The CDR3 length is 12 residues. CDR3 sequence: CSVWTGQETQYF. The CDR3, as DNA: TGCAGCGTCTGGACAGGGCAGGAGACCCAGTACTTC.

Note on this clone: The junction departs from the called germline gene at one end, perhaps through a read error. This chain's CDR3 is CASTYWTGTNYGYTF. The CDR3 bases are TGTGCCAGCACTTACTGGACAGGAACAAACTATGGCTACACCTTC. The chain couples TRBV6-5 to TRBJ1-2; 7 bases are shared with TRBD1. Germline V lookup: CDR1 MNHEY, CDR2 SVGAGI. The CDR3 runs 15 residues.

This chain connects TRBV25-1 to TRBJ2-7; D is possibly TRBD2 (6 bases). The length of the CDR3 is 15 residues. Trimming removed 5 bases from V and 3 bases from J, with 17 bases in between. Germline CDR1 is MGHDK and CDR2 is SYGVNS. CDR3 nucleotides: TGTGCCAGCAGTCCTCGGGGGACGTTGGGCTACGAGCAGTACTTC. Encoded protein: CASSPRGTLGYEQYF.

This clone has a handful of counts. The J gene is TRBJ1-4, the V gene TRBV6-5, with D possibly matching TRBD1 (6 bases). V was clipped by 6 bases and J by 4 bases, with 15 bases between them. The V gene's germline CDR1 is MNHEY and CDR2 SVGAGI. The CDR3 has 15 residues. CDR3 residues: CASSPLDRFNEKLFF. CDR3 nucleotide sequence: TGTGCCAGCAGCCCCCTGGACAGATTTAATGAAAAACTGTTTTTT.

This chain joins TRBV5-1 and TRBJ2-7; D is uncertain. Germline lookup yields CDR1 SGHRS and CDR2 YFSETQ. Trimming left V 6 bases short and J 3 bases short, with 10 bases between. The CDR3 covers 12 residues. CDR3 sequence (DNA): TGCGCCAGCATTTCACAGAGCTACGAGCAGTACTTC. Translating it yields CASISQSYEQYF.